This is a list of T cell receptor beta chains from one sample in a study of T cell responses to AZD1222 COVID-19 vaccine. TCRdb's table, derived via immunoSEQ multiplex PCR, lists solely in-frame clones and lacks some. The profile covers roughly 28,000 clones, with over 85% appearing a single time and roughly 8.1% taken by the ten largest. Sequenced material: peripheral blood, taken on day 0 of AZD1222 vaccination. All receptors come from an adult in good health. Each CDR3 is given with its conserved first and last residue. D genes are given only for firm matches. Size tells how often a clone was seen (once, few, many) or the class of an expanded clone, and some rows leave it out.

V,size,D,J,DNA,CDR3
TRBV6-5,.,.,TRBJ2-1,TGTGCCAGCAGTTACAGGGTCGTCGTTTACAATGAGCAGTTCTTC,CASSYRVVVYNEQFF
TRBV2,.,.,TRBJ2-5,TGTGCCAGCAGTGAAACCGGGGTGGTCAAAGAGACCCAGTACTTC,CASSETGVVKETQYF
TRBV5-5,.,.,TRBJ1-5,TGTGCCAGCAGCTCCTATAGCAATCAGCCCCAGCATTTT,CASSSYSNQPQHF
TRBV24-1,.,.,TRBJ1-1,TGTGCCACCATGGGGGGGATGAACACTGAAGCTTTCTTT,CATMGGMNTEAFF
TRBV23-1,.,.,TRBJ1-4,TGCGCCAGCAGTCATCAAGATATCAGGGGTGAAAAACTGTTTTTT,CASSHQDIRGEKLFF
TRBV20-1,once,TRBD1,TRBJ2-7,TGCAGTGCTAGTAGTGACAGGGGGCCCTACGAGCAGTACTTC,CSASSDRGPYEQYF
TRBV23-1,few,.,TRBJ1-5,TGCGCCAGCAGTCAACCCCTGTTGAATCAGCCCCAGCATTTT,CASSQPLLNQPQHF
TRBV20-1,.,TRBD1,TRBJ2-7,TGCAGTGCTAACAGGGGTTACGAGCAGTACTTC,CSANRGYEQYF
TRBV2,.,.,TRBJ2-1,TGTGCCAGCAGTGTAAAGGGTGGCCGGGACTCGCAGTTCTTC,CASSVKGGRDSQFF
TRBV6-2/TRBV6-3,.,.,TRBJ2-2,TGTGCCAGCAGTCCACTTAACACCGGGGAGCTGTTTTTT,CASSPLNTGELFF
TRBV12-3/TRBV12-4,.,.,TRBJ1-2,TGTGCCAGCAGTCCAACCGGGACCGTCGGCTACACCTTC,CASSPTGTVGYTF
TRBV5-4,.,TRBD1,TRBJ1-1,TGTGCCAGCAGCGTTGGACAGGGAGTTGAAGCTTTCTTT,CASSVGQGVEAFF
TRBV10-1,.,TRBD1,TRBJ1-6,TGCGCCAGCAGAGCGACAGGGAGCTCCTATAATTCACCCCTCCACTTT,CASRATGSSYNSPLHF
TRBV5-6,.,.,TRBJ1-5,TGTGCCAGCAGCCCAGGGTTTGGGGGCAATCAGCCCCAGCATTTT,CASSPGFGGNQPQHF
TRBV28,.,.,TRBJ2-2,TGTGCCAGCAGTTTAACCGAGGGACCCGGGGAGCTGTTTTTT,CASSLTEGPGELFF
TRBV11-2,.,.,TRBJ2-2,TGTGCCAGCAGCCCTCTACGTAGCACCGGGGAGCTGTTTTTT,CASSPLRSTGELFF
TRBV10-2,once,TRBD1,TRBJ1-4,TGCGCCAGCAGTGAGTCGACTGGCGGACAGGTGGACGAAAAACTGTTTTTT,CASSESTGGQVDEKLFF
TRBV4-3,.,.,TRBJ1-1,TGCGCCAGCAGCCAAGATCACTGGCAGGGTTATGGGGACACTGAAGCTTTCTTT,CASSQDHWQGYGDTEAFF
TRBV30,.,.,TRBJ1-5,TGTGCCTGGGGAAATGATCAGCCCCAGCATTTT,CAWGNDQPQHF
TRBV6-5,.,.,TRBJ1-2,TGTGCCAGCAGCAAGGGTGATGGCTACACCTTC,CASSKGDGYTF
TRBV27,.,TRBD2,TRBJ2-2,TGTGCCAGCACCCCACTAGCGGGAAGACTCACCGGGGAGCTGTTTTTT,CASTPLAGRLTGELFF
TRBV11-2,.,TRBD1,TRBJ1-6,TGTGCCAGCAGTTGGGGACAGGGGCGATTTTCACCCCTCCACTTT,CASSWGQGRFSPLHF
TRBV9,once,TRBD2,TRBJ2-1,TGTGCCAGCAGCGTAGGAGGCGGGAGGATCAATGAGCAGTTCTTC,CASSVGGGRINEQFF
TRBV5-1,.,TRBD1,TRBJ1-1,TGCGCCAGCAGCGGGACAGTCCTGAACACTGAAGCTTTCTTT,CASSGTVLNTEAFF
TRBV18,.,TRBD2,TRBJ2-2,TGTGCCAGCTCACTACCTAGCGGGATTCTCTCCGGGGAGCTGTTTTTT,CASSLPSGILSGELFF
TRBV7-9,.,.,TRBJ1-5,TGTGCCAGCAGCGCCCCCGGGTCGGGTCATCAGCCCCAGCATTTT,CASSAPGSGHQPQHF
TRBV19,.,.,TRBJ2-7,TGTGCCAGTAGTCCACAGGGCCCGGACGAGCAGTACTTC,CASSPQGPDEQYF
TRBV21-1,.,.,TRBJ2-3,TGTGCCAGCAGCAAAGTCGCGGCGACTTTCACAGATACGCAGTATTTT,CASSKVAATFTDTQYF
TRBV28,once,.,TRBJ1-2,TGTGCCAGCAGTTTAGCTACCCTGGGAGCCCGCTATGGCTACACCTTC,CASSLATLGARYGYTF
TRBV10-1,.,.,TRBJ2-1,TGCGCCAGCAGTGGTATTTACAATGAGCAGTTCTTC,CASSGIYNEQFF
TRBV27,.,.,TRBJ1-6,TGTGCCAGCAGTTTGGGGCTAAGGGGTTCACCCCTCCACTTT,CASSLGLRGSPLHF
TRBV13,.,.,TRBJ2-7,TGTGCCAGCAGCCTAACTAGCCCTTACGAGCAGTACTTC,CASSLTSPYEQYF
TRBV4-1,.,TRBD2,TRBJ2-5,TGCGCCAGCAGCCCATCCCCCAGCGGGGGTATACAGACCCAGTACTTC,CASSPSPSGGIQTQYF
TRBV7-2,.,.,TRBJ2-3,TGTGCCAGCAGCTTTAGGGGGGCAAGAATCGCAGATACGCAGTATTTT,CASSFRGARIADTQYF
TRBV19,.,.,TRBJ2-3,TGTGCCAGTAGCCCGGAACTTATCACAGATACGCAGTATTTT,CASSPELITDTQYF
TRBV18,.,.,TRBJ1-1,TGTGCCAGCTCACCCCTTGAAAGGGGGGTAAGGACTGAAGCTTTCTTT,CASSPLERGVRTEAFF
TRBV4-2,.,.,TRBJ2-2,TGTGCCAGCAGCCAAGAAGTGGGAGCGGAGATTAACACCGGGGAGCTGTTTTTT,CASSQEVGAEINTGELFF
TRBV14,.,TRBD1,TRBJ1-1,TGTGCCAGCAGCCCGGACAGGGAGAACACTGAAGCTTTCTTT,CASSPDRENTEAFF
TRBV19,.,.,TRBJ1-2,TGTGCCAGCACGAGGGGGTCGGTACGTAACTATGGCTACACCTTC,CASTRGSVRNYGYTF
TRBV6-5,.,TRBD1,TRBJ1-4,TGTGCCAGCATAAACAGGGGGGGTGAAAAACTGTTTTTT,CASINRGGEKLFF
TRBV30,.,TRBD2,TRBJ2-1,TGTGCCTGGAGTGTAGACGGGAGGGCCATGGATGAGCAGTTCTTC,CAWSVDGRAMDEQFF
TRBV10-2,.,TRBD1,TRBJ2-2,TGCGCCAGCAGTGAAGGGGGCCCCGGGGAGCTGTTTTTT,CASSEGGPGELFF
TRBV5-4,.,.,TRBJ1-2,TGTGCCAGCAGCTTGGCCCGCGAAAACTATGGCTACACCTTC,CASSLARENYGYTF
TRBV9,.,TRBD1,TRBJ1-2,TGTGCCAGCACCGGGACAGGGGAATACGCAGGCTATGGCTACACCTTC,CASTGTGEYAGYGYTF
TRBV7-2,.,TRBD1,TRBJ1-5,TGTGCCAGCAGCTCAACCGGGACAGGGTACAATCAGCCCCAGCATTTT,CASSSTGTGYNQPQHF
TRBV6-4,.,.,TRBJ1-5,TGTGCCAGCAGTCCAGGGATGGGGAATCAGCCCCAGCATTTT,CASSPGMGNQPQHF
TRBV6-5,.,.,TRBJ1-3,TGTGCCAGCAGTTCCGGGGGACTAACTGGAAACACCATATATTTT,CASSSGGLTGNTIYF
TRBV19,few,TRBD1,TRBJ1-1,TGTGCCAGTAGTCCCGACAGGGGCGACACTGAAGCTTTCTTT,CASSPDRGDTEAFF
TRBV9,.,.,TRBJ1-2,TGTGCCAGCAGCGGAGCCACCACGTGGGGTGGCTACACCTTC,CASSGATTWGGYTF
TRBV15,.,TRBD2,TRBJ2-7,TGTGCCACCAGCCTGGCCAGCGGGAACTACGAGCAGTACTTC,CATSLASGNYEQYF
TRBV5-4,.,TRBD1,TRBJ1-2,TGTGCCAGCAGCCGGACAGGGATCTATGGCTACACCTTC,CASSRTGIYGYTF